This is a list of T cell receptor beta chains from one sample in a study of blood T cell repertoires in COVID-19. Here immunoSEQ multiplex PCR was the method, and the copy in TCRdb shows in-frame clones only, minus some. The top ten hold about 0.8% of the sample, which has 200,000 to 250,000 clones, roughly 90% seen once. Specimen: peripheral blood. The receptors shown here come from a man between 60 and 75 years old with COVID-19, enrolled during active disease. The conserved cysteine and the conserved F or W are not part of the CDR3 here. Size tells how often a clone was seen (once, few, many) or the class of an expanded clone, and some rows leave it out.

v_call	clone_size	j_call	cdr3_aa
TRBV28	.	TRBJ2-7	ASSLHYEQY
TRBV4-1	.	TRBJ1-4	ASSLSGEKLF
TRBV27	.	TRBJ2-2	ASSVNRVDTGELF
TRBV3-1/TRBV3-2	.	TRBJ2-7	ASSQVRGEQY
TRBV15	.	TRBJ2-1	ATSRGAGTGGYGEQF
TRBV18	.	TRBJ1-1	ASSPDIGLGEAF
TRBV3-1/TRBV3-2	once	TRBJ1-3	ASSQATNLAGNTIY
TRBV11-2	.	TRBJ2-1	ASSFLGQGNEQF
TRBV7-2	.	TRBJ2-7	ASSLVFSGTSRIYEQY
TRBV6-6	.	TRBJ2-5	ASRHARRGGQETQY
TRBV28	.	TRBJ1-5	ASTQWGTGDNQPQH
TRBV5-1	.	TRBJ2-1	ASSLGGTSTYNEQF
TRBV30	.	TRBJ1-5	AWSPGQGWTRAQH
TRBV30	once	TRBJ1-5	AWSVRGGGNQPQH
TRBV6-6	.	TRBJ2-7	ASSYPAGRNSYEQY
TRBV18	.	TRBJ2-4	ASSPEGMAKNIQY
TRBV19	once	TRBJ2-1	ASSIQAGRTYNEQF
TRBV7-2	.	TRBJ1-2	ASSLADRNGYT
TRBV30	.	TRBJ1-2	AWRERDGYT
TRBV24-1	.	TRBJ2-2	ATSVDRELF
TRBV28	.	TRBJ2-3	ASGGFTSLVLTDTQY
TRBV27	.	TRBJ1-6	ASSLSGVGGDNSPLH
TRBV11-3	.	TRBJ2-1	ASSLGLAGGISSYNEQF
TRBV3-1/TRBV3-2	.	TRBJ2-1	ASSQRTSDSHNEQF
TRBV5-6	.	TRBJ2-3	ASSFVGTGVTDTQY
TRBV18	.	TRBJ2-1	ASSLTSGAHNEQF
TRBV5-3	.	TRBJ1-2	ARRTGQANYGYT
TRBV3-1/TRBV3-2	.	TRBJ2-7	ASSPAPGASYEQY
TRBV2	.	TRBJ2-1	ASSGTSIPRNEQF
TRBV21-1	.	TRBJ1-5	ASSKEGQGNQPQH
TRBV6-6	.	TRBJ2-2	ASRPDRDTGELF
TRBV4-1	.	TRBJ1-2	ASSQARTVIYGYT
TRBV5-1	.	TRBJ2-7	ASSLAGPGYEQY
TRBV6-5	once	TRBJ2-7	ASSYQFRLAGNEQY
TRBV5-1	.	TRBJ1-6	ASSEEGYNSPLH
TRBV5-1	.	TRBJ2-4	ATKPGDRGNIQY
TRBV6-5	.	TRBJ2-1	ASSPPSGGEQF
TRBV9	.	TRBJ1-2	ASSAPTGNYGYT
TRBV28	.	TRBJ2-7	ASSLLTTYEQY
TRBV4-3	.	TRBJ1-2	ASSPMAGGGYT
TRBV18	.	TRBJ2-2	ASSPGLAGNGDTGELF
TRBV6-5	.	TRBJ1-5	ASSYGGQGGQPQH
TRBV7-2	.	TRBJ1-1	ASSLGDSWFTEAF
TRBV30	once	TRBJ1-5	AWSRQGEGQPQH
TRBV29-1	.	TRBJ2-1	SVEGGSYNEQF
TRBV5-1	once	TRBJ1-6	ASSPQGAGSPLH
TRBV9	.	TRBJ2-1	ASSPKGGLVTEQF
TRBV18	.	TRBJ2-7	ASSPYRTAVYEQY
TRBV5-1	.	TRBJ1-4	ASSLANQGQATNEKLF
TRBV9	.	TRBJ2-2	ASSTSGREGGELF
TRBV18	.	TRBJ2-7	ASSPIAGPGPYEQY
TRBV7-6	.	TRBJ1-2	ASSPDPMSDGYT
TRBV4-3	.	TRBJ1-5	ASSAGLNQPQH